This T cell receptor (beta chain) came from a study of T cells in Graves' hyperthyroidism and ophthalmopathy. About this clonotype: Its antigen is still unknown.

Whole-study results and caveats: Most clonotypes expanded in the thyroid (above 0.001) were also present in blood.

Graves' hyperthyroidism qualified as stable when ophthalmopathy did not progress within 18 months. Disease duration under 2 months; hyperthyroidism patients were aged 18 to 65. The CDR3 is 15 residues long. Trimming cost V 2 bases and J 7 bases, with 14 bases left between them. Germline assignment: CDR1 ENHRY and CDR2 SYGVKD. Using RNA transcripts as the source, TCR beta CDR3 regions were amplified. The study used the HTBI primer set for a first-round RT-PCR of the TCR CDR3. TCRdb redid the calling of the multiplex PCR reads with MiXCR, one entry per CDR3 protein. The repertoire holds about 98,000 distinct CDR3 sequences, 35% to 45% seen once, with 9.5% to 13% in the top ten.

The receptor was derived from a woman in her twenties or thirties with Graves' hyperthyroidism. Sequences were obtained from peripheral blood or thyroid tissue (not recorded which). This chain uses TRBV10-3 with TRBJ1-4; D is undetermined. CDR3 coding DNA: TGTGCCATCAGTGAGACGGATGCAGCTAGTGAAAAACTGTTTTTT. Translating it yields CAISETDAASEKLFF.